This T cell receptor (beta chain) was identified in a study of blood T cell repertoires in COVID-19. At the level of the study: From T cells, B-cell-depleted T cells, or PBMCs came the material, which was cDNA or gDNA.

The germline gives CDR1 SQVTM, CDR2 ANQGSEA. The CDR3 totals 12 residues. The J segment lost 8 bases and the V segment lost 6 bases, leaving 5 bases of the junction unmatched. The assay was immunoSEQ multiplex PCR, and TCRdb's table has in-frame clones only and misses some. The sample lists about 440,000 clones, around 89% occurring once. The TCR originated in a woman under 40 with acute or convalescent COVID-19. Sequenced: peripheral blood. The rearrangement uses TRBV29-1 and TRBJ1-3, with 9 bases aligning to TRBD1. CDR3 residues: CSVQGASDTIYF. DNA of the CDR3: TGCAGCGTACAGGGGGCTAGCGACACCATATATTTT.